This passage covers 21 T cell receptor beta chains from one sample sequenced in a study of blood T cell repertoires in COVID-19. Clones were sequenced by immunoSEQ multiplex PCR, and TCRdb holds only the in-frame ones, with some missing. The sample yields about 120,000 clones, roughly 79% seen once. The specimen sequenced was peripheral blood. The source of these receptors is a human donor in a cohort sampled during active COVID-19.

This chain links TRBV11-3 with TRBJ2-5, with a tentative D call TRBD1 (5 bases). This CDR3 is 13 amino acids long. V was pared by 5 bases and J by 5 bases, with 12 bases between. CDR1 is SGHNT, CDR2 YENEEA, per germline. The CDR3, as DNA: TGTGCCAGCAGCCGACAGATCGGCGAGACCCAGTACTTC. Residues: CASSRQIGETQYF.

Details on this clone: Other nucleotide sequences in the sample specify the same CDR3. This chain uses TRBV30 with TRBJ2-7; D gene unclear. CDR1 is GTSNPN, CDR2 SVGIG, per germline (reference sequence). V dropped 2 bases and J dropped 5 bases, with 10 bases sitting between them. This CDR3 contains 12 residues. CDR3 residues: CAWSTQRDEQYF. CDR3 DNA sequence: TGTGCCTGGAGTACGCAGCGAGACGAGCAGTACTTC.

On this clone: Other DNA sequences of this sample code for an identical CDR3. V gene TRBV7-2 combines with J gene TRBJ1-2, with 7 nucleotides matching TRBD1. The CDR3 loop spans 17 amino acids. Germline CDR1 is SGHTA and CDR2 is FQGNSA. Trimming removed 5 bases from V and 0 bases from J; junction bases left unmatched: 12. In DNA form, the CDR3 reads TGTGCCAGCAGCGCTCAATCCGGGACAGCGGCTAACTATGGCTACACCTTC. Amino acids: CASSAQSGTAANYGYTF.

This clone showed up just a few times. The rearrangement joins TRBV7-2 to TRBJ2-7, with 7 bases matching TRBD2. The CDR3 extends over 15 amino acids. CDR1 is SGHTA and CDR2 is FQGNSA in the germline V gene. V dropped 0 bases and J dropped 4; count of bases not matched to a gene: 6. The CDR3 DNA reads TGTGCCAGCAGCTTAGCCCACACGGGGGGATACGAGCAGTACTTC. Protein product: CASSLAHTGGYEQYF.

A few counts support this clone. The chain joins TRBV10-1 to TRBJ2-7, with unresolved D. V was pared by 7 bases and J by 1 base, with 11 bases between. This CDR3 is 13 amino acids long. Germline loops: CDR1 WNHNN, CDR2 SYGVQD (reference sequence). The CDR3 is CASKSSGSYEQYF. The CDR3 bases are TGCGCCAGCAAAAGTTCGGGTTCCTACGAGCAGTACTTC.

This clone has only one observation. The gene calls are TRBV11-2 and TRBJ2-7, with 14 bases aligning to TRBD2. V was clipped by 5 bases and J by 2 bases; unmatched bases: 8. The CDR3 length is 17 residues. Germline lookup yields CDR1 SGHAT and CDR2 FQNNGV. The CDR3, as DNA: TGTGCCAGCAGCCGAATGGGACTAGCGGGGGACCCCTACGAGCAGTACTTC. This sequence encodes CASSRMGLAGDPYEQYF.

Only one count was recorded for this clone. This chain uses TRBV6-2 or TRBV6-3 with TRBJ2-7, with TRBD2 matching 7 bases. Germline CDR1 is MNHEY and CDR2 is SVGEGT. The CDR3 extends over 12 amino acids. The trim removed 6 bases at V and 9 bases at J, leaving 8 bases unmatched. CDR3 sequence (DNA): TGTGCCAGCAGCCAAGGACTAGATGGGCAGTACTTC. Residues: CASSQGLDGQYF.

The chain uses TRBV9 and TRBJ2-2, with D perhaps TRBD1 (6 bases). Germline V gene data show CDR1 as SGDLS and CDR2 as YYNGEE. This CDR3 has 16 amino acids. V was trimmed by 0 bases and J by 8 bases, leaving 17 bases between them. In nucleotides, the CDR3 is TGTGCCAGCAGCGTAGATATGAGGGGGTACGGAGGGGAGCTGTTTTTT. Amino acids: CASSVDMRGYGGELFF. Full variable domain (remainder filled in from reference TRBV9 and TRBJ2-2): DSGVTQTPKHLITATGQRVTLRCSPRSGDLSVYWYQQSLDQGLQFLIQYYNGEERAKGNILERFSAQQFPDLHSELNLSSLELGDSALYFCASSVDMRGYGGELFFGEGSRLTVL.

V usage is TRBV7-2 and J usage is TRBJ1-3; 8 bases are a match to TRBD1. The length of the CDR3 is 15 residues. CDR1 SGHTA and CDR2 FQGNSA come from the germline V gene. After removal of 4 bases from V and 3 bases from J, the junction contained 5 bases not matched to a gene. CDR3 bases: TGTGCCAGCAGCTCCTCAGGGGGCGTTGGAAACACCATATATTTT. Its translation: CASSSSGGVGNTIYF. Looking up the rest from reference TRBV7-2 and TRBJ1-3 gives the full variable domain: GAGVSQSPSNKVTEKGKDVELRCDPISGHTALYWYRQSLGQGLEFLIYFQGNSAPDKSGLPSDRFSAERTGGSVSTLTIQRTQQEDSAVYLCASSSSGGVGNTIYFGEGSWLTVV.

CDR3 bases: TGTGCCAGCAGCCAGGGGACAGGAGCTAACACTGAAGCTTTCTTT. Its protein is CASSQGTGANTEAFF. This chain joins TRBV7-9 and TRBJ1-1; the match to TRBD1 covers 8 bases. With V trimmed by 5 bases and J by 2 bases, 7 bases remained unmatched. The CDR3 consists of 15 residues. Looked up from germline, CDR1 is SEHNR and CDR2 is FQNEAQ (reference sequence). The full variable domain, in which reference TRBV7-9 and TRBJ1-1 provide the parts outside the CDR3, is DTGVSQNPRHKITKRGQNVTFRCDPISEHNRLYWYRQTLGQGPEFLTYFQNEAQLEKSRLLSDRFSAERPKGSFSTLEIQRTEQGDSAMYLCASSQGTGANTEAFFGQGTRLTVV.

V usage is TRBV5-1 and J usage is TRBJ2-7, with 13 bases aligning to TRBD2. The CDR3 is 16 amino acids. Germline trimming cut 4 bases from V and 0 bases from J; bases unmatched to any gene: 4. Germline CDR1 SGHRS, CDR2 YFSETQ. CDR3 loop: CASSLTSGGSSYEQYF. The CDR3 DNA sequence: TGCGCCAGCAGCCTGACTAGCGGGGGGTCCTCCTACGAGCAGTACTTC.

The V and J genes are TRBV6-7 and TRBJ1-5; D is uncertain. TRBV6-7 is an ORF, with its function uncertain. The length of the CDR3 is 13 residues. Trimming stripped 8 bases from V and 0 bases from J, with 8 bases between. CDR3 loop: CASLSHSNQPQHF. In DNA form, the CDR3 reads TGTGCCAGCTTGAGCCATAGCAATCAGCCCCAGCATTTT.

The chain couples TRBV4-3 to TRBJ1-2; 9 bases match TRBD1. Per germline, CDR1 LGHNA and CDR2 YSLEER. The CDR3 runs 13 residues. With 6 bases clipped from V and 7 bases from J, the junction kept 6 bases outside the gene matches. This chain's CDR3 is CASSRDRGIGYTF. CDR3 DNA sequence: TGCGCCAGCAGTAGAGACAGGGGGATTGGCTACACCTTC.

The CDR3 nucleotides read TGTGCCAGCAGTTCCAACGGGGGGGGCAATGAGCAGTTCTTC. Translating gives CASSSNGGGNEQFF. V and J are TRBV6-5 and TRBJ2-1, with TRBD2 matching 8 bases. V gave up 4 bases and J gave up 6 bases; unmatched junction bases: 5. From germline, CDR1 is MNHEY and CDR2 SVGAGI. The CDR3 is 14 residues long.

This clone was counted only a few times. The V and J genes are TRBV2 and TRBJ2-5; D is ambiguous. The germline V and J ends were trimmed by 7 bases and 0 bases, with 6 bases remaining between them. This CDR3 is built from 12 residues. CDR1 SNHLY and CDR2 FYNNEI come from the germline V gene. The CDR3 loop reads CASTRYQETQYF. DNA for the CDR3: TGTGCCAGCACGCGGTACCAAGAGACCCAGTACTTC.

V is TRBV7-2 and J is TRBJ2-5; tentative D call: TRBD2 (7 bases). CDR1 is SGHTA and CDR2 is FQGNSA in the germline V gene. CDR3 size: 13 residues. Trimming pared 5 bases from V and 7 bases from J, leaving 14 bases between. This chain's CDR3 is CASSLQGRGTQYF. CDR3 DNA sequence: TGTGCCAGCAGCCTCCAGGGGAGGGGGACCCAGTACTTC.

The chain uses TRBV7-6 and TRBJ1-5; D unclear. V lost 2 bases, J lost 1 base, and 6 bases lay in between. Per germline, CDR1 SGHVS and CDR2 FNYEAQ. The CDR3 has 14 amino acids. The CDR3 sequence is CASSLLGSNQPQHF. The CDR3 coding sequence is TGTGCCAGCAGCTTACTAGGAAGCAATCAGCCCCAGCATTTT.

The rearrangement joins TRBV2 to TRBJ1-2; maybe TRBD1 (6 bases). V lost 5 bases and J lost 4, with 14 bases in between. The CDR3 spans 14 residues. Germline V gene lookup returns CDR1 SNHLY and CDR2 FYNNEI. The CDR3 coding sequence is TGTGCCAGCAGTTTCCAGGGGAAGGGCTATGGCTACACCTTC. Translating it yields CASSFQGKGYGYTF.

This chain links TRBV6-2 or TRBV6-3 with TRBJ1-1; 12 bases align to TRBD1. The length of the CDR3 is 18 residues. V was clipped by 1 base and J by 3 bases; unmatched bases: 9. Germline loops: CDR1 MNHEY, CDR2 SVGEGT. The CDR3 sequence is CASSYWWGTGGTHTEAFF. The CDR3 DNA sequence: TGTGCCAGCAGTTACTGGTGGGGGACAGGGGGCACCCACACTGAAGCTTTCTTT.

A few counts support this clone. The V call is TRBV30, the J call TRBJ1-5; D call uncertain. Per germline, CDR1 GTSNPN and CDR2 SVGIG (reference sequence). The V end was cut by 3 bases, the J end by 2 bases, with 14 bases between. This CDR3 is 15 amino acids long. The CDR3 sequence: CAWSGREFGNQPQHF. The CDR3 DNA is TGTGCCTGGAGCGGGCGGGAATTTGGCAATCAGCCCCAGCATTTT.

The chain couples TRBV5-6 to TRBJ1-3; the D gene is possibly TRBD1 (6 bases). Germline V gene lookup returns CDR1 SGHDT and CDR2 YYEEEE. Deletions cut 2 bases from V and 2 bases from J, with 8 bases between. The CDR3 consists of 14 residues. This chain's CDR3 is CASSLQGPGNTIYF. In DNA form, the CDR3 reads TGTGCCAGCAGCTTACAGGGTCCTGGAAACACCATATATTTT.